These 8 T cell receptor beta chains were sequenced from one sample in a study of coeliac disease. Generated by immunoSEQ multiplex PCR, the TCRdb table keeps only in-frame clones and is missing some. The data show around 4,000 clones, approximately 56% seen once. Sequencing input: intraepithelial lymphocytes from the gut. These receptors were collected from a woman aged 18-29 years with active celiac disease.

V and J are TRBV5-1 and TRBJ2-3, with 12 positions matching TRBD2. V was pared by 2 bases and J by 6 bases, with 4 bases of the junction left unmatched. Germline CDR1 and CDR2: SGHRS and YFSETQ. The CDR3 covers 15 residues. The CDR3 DNA sequence: TGCGCCAGCAGCTTACTAGCGGGGGGACGGGATACGCAGTATTTT. Translating it yields CASSLLAGGRDTQYF. The variable domain in full, with the rest retrieved from reference TRBV5-1 and TRBJ2-3, is KAGVTQTPRYLIKTRGQQVTLSCSPISGHRSVSWYQQTPGQGLQFLFEYFSETQRNKGNFPGRFSGRQFSNSRSEMNVSTLELGDSALYLCASSLLAGGRDTQYFGPGTRLTVL.

This clone was picked up a small number of times. The chain carries TRBV10-1 and TRBJ2-7; possibly TRBD1 for D (6 bases). The CDR3 extends over 16 amino acids. Germline CDR1 reads WNHNN; CDR2 reads SYGVQD (reference sequence). The V and J ends lost 0 bases and 10 bases respectively, with 22 bases between them. CDR3 region: CASSESGAIGEDLQYF. DNA of the CDR3: TGCGCCAGCAGTGAGTCGGGGGCAATAGGGGAAGATCTCCAGTACTTC.

The chain joins TRBV7-9 to TRBJ1-1; 7 bases match TRBD1. V lost 5 bases and J lost 4; bases outside the gene matches: 10. The CDR3 covers 15 residues. The germline gives CDR1 SEHNR, CDR2 FQNEAQ (reference sequence). The CDR3 reads CASSPPTGSATEAFF. The CDR3 coding sequence is TGTGCCAGCAGCCCCCCGACAGGGTCTGCCACTGAAGCTTTCTTT.

The chain joins TRBV20-1 to TRBJ1-1; D is undetermined. CDR1 and CDR2 (germline): DFQATT, SNEGSKA (reference sequence). V was cut by 6 bases and J by 6 bases, with 11 bases left in between. The CDR3 extends over 11 amino acids. This CDR3 is CSAPRTPEAFF. In DNA form, the CDR3 reads TGCAGTGCGCCACGGACTCCTGAAGCTTTCTTT.

The chain has TRBV6-5 and TRBJ1-1; the D is unclear. There are 15 residues in the CDR3. V was trimmed by 2 bases and J by 5 bases, leaving 15 bases between them. CDR1 is MNHEY and CDR2 is SVGAGI in the germline V gene. CDR3 in amino acids: CASSYGGGRRTEAFF. CDR3 coding DNA: TGTGCCAGCAGTTACGGCGGAGGGAGGCGGACTGAAGCTTTCTTT.

J is TRBJ1-5 and V is TRBV19; weak D call: TRBD1 (5 bases). This CDR3 has 20 residues. Germline CDR1 LNHDA, CDR2 SQIVND (reference sequence). V was cut by 4 bases and J by 0 bases, with 25 bases left in between. The CDR3 coding sequence is TGTGCCAGTAGTAGGCGCGGGGCAGCGCACACTTTATATAGCAATCAGCCCCAGCATTTT. Encoded protein: CASSRRGAAHTLYSNQPQHF. Supplemented by reference TRBV19 and TRBJ1-5, the full variable domain reads DGGITQSPKYLFRKEGQNVTLSCEQNLNHDAMYWYRQDPGQGLRLIYYSQIVNDFQKGDIAEGYSVSREKKESFPLTVTSAQKNPTAFYLCASSRRGAAHTLYSNQPQHFGDGTRLSIL.

The chain combines TRBV6-5 with TRBJ2-7, with 9 bases identical to TRBD2. The CDR3 is 15 amino acids. V was pared by 4 bases and J by 3 bases, with 7 bases of the junction left unmatched. The V gene's germline CDR1 is MNHEY and CDR2 SVGAGI. This CDR3 reads CASSFVREGLYEQYF. The DNA for the CDR3 is TGTGCCAGCAGTTTCGTGCGGGAGGGCCTCTACGAGCAGTACTTC.

The rearrangement links TRBV19 to TRBJ1-4; D may be TRBD1 (5 bases). Germline V CDR1 and CDR2: LNHDA, SQIVND (reference sequence). CDR3 length: 14 amino acids. Trimming cost V 3 bases and J 7 bases, with 12 bases left between them. The CDR3 protein is CASSMTERGEKLFF. The DNA for the CDR3 is TGTGCCAGTAGTATGACGGAAAGGGGTGAAAAACTGTTTTTT.